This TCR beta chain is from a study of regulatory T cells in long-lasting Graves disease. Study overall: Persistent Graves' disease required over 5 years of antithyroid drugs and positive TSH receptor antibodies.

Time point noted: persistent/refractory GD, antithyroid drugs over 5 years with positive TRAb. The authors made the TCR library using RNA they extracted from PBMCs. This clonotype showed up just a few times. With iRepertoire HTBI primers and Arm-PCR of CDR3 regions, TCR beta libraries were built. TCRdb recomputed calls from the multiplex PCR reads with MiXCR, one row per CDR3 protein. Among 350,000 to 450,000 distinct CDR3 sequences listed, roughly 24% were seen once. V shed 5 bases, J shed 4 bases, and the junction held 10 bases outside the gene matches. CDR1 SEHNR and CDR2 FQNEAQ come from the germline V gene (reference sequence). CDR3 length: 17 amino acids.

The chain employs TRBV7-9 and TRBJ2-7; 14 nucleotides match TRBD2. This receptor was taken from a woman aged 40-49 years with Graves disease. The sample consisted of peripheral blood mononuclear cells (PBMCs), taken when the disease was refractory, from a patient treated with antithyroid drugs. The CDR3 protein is CASSGTSGRSVWYEQYF. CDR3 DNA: TGTGCCAGCAGCGGGACTAGCGGGAGATCTGTGTGGTACGAGCAGTACTTC.